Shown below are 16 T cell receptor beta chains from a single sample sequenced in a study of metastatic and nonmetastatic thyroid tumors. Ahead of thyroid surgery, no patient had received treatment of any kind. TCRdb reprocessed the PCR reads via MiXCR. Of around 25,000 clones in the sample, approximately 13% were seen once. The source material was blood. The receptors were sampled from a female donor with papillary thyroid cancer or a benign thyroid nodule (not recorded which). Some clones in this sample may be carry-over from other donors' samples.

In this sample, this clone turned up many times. The CDR3 nucleotides are TGTGCTAGTTCTCTGGGACTAGCATCGACAGAGCAGTACTTC. This codes for CASSLGLASTEQYF. This chain connects TRBV12-5 to TRBJ2-7; 9 bases are shared with TRBD2. The length of the CDR3 is 14 residues. CDR1 is LGHNT, CDR2 FRNRAP, per germline. V dropped 8 bases and J dropped 7; count of bases not matched to a gene: 12.

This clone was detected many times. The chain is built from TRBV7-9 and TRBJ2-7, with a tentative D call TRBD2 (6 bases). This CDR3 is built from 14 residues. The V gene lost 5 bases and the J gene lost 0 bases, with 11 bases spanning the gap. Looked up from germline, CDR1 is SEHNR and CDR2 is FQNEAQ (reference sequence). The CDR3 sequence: CASSLREDSYEQYF. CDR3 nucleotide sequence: TGTGCCAGCAGCCTCAGGGAGGACTCCTACGAGCAGTACTTC.

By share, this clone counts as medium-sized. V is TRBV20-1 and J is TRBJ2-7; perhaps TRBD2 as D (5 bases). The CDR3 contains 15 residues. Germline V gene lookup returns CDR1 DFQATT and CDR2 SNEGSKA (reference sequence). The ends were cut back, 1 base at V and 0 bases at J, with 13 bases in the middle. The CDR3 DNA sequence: TGCAGTGCTAGAGTCCCAGCGGACCTCTCCTACGAGCAGTACTTC. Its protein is CSARVPADLSYEQYF.

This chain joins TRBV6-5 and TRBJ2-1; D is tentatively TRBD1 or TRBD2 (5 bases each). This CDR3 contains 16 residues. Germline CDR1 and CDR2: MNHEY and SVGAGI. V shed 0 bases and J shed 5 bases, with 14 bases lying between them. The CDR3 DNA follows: TGTGCCAGCAGTTACTCCGGGACCAGACCAAACAATGAGCAGTTCTTC. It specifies CASSYSGTRPNNEQFF.

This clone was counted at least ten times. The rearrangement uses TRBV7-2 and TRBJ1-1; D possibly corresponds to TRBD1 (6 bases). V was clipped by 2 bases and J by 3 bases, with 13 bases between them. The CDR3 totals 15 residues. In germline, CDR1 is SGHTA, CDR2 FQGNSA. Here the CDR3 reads CASSLFGRGHTEAFF. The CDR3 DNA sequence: TGTGCCAGCAGCTTATTCGGCAGGGGACACACTGAAGCTTTCTTT. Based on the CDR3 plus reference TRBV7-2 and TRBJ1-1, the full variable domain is GAGVSQSPSNKVTEKGKDVELRCDPISGHTALYWYRQSLGQGLEFLIYFQGNSAPDKSGLPSDRFSAERTGGSVSTLTIQRTQQEDSAVYLCASSLFGRGHTEAFFGQGTRLTVV.

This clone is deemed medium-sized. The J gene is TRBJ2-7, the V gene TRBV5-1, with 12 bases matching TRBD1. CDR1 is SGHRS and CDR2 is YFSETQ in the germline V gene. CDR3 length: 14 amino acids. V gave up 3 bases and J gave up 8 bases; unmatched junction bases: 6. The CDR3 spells CASSSTGDRGQQYF. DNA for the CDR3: TGCGCCAGCAGCTCGACAGGGGACAGGGGGCAGCAGTACTTC. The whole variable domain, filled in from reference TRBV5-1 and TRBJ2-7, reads KAGVTQTPRYLIKTRGQQVTLSCSPISGHRSVSWYQQTPGQGLQFLFEYFSETQRNKGNFPGRFSGRQFSNSRSEMNVSTLELGDSALYLCASSSTGDRGQQYFGPGTRLTVT.

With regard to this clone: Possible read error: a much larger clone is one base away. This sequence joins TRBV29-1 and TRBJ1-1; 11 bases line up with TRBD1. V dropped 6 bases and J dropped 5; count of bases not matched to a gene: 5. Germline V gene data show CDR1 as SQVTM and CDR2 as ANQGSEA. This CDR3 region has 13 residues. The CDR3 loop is CSVDRGLWTEAFF. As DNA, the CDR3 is TGCAGCGTGGACAGGGGGCTGTGGACTGAAGCTTTCTTT.

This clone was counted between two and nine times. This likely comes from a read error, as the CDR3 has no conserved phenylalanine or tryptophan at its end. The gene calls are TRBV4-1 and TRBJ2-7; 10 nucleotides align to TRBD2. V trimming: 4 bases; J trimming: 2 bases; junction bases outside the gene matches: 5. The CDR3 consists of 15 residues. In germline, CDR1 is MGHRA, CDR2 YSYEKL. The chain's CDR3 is CASSPEAGGPYEQYS. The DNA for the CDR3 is TGCGCCAGCAGCCCTGAAGCGGGAGGGCCCTACGAGCAGTACTCC.

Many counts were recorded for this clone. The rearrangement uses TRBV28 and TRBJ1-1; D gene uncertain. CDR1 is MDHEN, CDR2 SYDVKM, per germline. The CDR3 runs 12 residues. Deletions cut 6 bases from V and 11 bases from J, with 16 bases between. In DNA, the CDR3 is TGTGCCAGCAGGGGAAGGACCAGCATGGCTTTCTTT. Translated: CASRGRTSMAFF.

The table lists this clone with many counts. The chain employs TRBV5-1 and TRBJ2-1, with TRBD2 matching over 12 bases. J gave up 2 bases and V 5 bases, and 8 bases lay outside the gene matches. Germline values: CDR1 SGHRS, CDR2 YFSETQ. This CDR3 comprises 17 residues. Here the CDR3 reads CASSSSGRGGPYNEQFF. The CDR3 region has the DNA TGCGCCAGCAGTTCTAGCGGGAGGGGGGGGCCCTACAATGAGCAGTTCTTC.

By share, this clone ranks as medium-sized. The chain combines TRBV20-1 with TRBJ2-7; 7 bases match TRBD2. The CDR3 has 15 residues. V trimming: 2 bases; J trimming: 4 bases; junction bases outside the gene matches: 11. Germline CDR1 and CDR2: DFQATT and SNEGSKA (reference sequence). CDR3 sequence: CSARSSTSFLYEQYF. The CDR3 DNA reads TGCAGTGCTAGATCCTCGACTAGCTTCTTATACGAGCAGTACTTC.

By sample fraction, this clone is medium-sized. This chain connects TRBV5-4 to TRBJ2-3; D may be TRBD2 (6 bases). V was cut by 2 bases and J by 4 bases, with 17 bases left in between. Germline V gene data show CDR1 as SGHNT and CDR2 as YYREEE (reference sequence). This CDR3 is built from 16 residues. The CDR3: CASSLYGRVVADTQYF. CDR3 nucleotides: TGTGCCAGCAGCTTATACGGGAGAGTGGTTGCAGATACGCAGTATTTT.

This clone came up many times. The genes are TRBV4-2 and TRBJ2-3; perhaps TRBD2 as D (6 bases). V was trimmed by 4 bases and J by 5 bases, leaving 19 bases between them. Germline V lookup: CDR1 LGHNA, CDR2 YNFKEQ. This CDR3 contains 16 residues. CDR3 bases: TGTGCCAGCAGCCCGGAGGGACTCCAAGGCGGAGATACGCAGTATTTT. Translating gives CASSPEGLQGGDTQYF.

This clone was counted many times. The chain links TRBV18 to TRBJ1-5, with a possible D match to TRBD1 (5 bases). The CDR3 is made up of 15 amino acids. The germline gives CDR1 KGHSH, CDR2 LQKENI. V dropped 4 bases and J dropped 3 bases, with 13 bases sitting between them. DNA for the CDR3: TGTGCCAGCTCACTATGGGACGGAATCAATCAGCCCCAGCATTTT. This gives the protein CASSLWDGINQPQHF.

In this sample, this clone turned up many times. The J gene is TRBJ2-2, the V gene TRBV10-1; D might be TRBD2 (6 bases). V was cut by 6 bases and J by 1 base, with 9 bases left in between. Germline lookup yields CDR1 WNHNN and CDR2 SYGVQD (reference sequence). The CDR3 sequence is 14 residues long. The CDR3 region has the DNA TGCGCCAGCAGGGGCGGGATGAACACCGGGGAGCTGTTTTTT. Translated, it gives CASRGGMNTGELFF.

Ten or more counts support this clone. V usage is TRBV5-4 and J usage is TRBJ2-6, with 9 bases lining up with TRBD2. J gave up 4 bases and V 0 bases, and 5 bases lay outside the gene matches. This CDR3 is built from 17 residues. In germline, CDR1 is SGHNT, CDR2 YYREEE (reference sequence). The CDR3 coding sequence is TGTGCCAGCAGCTTGGTTAGCGGGAGCTCCGGGGCCAACGTCCTGACTTTC. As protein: CASSLVSGSSGANVLTF. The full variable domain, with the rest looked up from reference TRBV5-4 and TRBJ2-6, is ETGVTQSPTHLIKTRGQQVTLRCSSQSGHNTVSWYQQALGQGPQFIFQYYREEENGRGNFPPRFSGLQFPNYSSELNVNALELDDSALYLCASSLVSGSSGANVLTFGAGSRLTVL.